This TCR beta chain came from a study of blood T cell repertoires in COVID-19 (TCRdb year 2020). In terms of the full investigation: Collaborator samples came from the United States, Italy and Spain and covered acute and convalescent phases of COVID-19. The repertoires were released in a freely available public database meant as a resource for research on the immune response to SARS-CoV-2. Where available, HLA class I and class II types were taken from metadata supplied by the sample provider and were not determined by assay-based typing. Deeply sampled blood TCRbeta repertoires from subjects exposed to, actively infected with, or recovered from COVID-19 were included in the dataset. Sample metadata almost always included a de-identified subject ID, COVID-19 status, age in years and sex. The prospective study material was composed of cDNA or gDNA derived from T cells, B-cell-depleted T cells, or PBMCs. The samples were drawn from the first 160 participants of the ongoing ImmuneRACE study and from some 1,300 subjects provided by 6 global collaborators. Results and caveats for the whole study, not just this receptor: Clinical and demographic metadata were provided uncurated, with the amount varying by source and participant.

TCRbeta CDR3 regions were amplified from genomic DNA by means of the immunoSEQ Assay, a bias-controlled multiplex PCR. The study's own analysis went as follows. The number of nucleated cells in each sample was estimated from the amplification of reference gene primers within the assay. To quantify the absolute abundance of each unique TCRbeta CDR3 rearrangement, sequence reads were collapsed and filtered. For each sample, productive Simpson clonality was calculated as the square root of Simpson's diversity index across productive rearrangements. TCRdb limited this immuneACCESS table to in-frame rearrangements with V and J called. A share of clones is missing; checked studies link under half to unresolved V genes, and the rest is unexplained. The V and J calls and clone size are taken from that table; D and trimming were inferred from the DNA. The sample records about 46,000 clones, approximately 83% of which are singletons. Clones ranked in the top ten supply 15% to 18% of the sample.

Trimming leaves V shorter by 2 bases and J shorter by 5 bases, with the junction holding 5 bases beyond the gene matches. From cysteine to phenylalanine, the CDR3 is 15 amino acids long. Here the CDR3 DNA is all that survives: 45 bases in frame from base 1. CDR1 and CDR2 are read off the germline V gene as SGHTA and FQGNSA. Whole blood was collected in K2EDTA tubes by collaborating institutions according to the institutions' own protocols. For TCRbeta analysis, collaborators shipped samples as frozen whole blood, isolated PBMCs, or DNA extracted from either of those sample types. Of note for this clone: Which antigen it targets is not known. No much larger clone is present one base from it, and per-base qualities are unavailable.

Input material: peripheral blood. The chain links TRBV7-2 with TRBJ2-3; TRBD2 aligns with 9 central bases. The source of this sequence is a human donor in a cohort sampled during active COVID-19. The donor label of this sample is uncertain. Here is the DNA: TGTGCCAGCAGCTTATTTAGCGGGGGAATAGATACGCAGTATTTT. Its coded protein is CASSLFSGGIDTQYF.